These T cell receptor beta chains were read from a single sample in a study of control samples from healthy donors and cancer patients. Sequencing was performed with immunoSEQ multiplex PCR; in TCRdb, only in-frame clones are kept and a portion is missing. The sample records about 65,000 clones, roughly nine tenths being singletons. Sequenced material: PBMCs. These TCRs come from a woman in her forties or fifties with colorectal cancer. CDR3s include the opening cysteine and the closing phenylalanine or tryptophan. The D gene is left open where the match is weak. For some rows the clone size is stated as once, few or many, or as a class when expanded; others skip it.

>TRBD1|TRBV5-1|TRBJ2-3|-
CASRTGTGADTQYF
TGCGCCAGCAGAACCGGGACAGGGGCAGATACGCAGTATTTT
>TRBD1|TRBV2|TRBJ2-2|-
CASSLDRGNTGELFF
TGTGCCAGCAGTTTGGACAGGGGAAACACCGGGGAGCTGTTTTTT
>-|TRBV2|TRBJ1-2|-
CASSAGTPEFFGYTF
TGTGCCAGCAGTGCGGGGACACCCGAATTTTTTGGCTACACCTTC
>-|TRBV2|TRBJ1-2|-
CASTIGWEDGYTF
TGTGCCAGCACAATAGGGTGGGAGGATGGCTACACCTTC
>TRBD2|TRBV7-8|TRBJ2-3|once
CASSFGLAGGRVTDTQYF
TGTGCCAGCAGCTTTGGACTAGCGGGGGGGCGTGTCACAGATACGCAGTATTTT
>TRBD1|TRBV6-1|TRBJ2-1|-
CASSELGRGLNEQFF
TGTGCCAGCAGTGAATTGGGCAGGGGGCTGAATGAGCAGTTCTTC
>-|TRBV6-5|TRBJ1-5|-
CASSFRQSNQPQHF
TGTGCCAGCAGTTTCAGACAGAGCAATCAGCCCCAGCATTTT
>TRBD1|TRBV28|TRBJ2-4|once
CASSPRTGSTQYF
TGTGCCAGCAGTCCTCGGACAGGGTCGACTCAGTACTTC
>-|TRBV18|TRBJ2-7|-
CASSPPLVTDEQYF
TGTGCCAGCTCACCCCCCCTGGTCACCGACGAGCAGTACTTC
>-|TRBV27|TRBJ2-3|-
CASSVTGTKGRTQYF
TGTGCCAGCAGTGTTACCGGGACCAAAGGGCGTACGCAGTATTTT
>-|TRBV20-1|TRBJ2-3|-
CSAQHTDTQYF
TGCAGTGCTCAGCATACAGATACGCAGTATTTT
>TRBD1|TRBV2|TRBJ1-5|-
CASREGTVSNQPQHF
TGTGCCAGCAGAGAAGGGACAGTTAGCAATCAGCCCCAGCATTTT
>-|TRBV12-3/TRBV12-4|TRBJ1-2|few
CASSYRGSGYTF
TGTGCCAGCAGTTATAGGGGTTCTGGCTACACCTTC
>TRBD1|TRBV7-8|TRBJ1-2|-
CASSVRQGANYGYTF
TGTGCCAGCAGCGTAAGACAGGGAGCGAACTATGGCTACACCTTC